This TCR beta chain stems from a study of cytomegalovirus exposure and HLA in healthy donors. Study results and limitations: In a later analysis, across HLA loci, associated TCR counts were highest for DRB1, lowest for HLA-C.

Remarks on this clone: Its antigen is undetermined.

The PCR used 60 Vbeta and 13 Jbeta primers. Assay: immunoSEQ multiplex PCR; the TCRdb copy retains only in-frame clones and omits some. The table includes about 80,000 clones, 79% detected once. Germline V gives CDR1 SEHNR, CDR2 FQNEAQ (reference sequence). This CDR3 is built from 16 residues. V lost 2 bases to trimming and J lost 3 bases; unmatched junction nucleotides: 10. The chain carries TRBV7-9 and TRBJ2-7, with 7 bases fitting TRBD2. The sequence came from a man aged 25 to 45 in good health and CMV-seronegative. Sequenced sample: PBMCs. CDR3: CASSLWGTGGGYEQYF. The CDR3 DNA is TGTGCCAGCAGCTTATGGGGTACGGGCGGGGGCTACGAGCAGTACTTC.